Below, one TCR beta chain is given with its context. The repertoire was sequenced with immunoSEQ multiplex PCR; TCRdb's copy has only in-frame clones and lacks some. Among about 210,000 clones listed, around 85% were seen once. Looked up from germline, CDR1 is KGHSH and CDR2 is LQKENI. V was shortened by 3 bases and J by 3 bases, with 11 bases between the two germline ends. CDR3 size: 14 residues. The data derive from a study of blood T cell repertoires in COVID-19. The sequence came from an older woman with COVID-19, enrolled during active disease. This rearrangement joins TRBV18 to TRBJ1-2; D remains unclear. Sample: peripheral blood. The CDR3 loop reads CASSPLNDDYGYTF. Written as DNA, the CDR3 is TGTGCCAGCTCACCTCTAAATGATGACTATGGCTACACCTTC.